The source of this T cell receptor beta chain is a study of shared clonotypes between healthy human individuals. Looking at the study overall: CD4 naive cells filled three plates per donor, CD4 memory three, CD8 naive two and CD8 memory one. Study observations and caveats: Since donors were few, the genetic and exposure-history diversity represented was limited. Generation probabilities were higher for clonotypes shared across all four sorted-subset donors than for unshared ones.

Clones were read by immunoSEQ multiplex PCR, and TCRdb kept only the in-frame ones, dropping some. Of around 2.5 million clones listed, 80% to 95% are singletons. This CDR3 is 14 amino acids long. In germline, CDR1 is MNHEY, CDR2 SVGAGI. The V and J ends lost 8 bases and 2 bases, in that order; junction bases with no gene match: 3. Remarks on this clone: What it binds is unknown.

The sequencing input was naive CD4+ T cells from PBMCs. Subset reported: CD45RA+ positively selected. The chain recombines TRBV6-5 with TRBJ2-2; 9 nucleotides match TRBD2. This sequence originates from a man younger than 30 in good health. Some clones in this sample may be carry-over from other donors' samples. The CDR3 sequence: CASSGTSNTGELFF. The CDR3 DNA sequence: TGTGCCAGCTCCGGGACTAGCAACACCGGGGAGCTGTTTTTT.